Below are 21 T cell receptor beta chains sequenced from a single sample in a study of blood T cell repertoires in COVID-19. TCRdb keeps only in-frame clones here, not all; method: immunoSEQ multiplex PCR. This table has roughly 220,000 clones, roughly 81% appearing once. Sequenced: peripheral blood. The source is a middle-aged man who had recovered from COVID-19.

As DNA, the CDR3 is TGTGCCAGCAGCCCGGGGGGACAAGCTTACAATGAGCAGTTCTTC. This codes for CASSPGGQAYNEQFF. This chain joins TRBV5-6 and TRBJ2-1, with D possibly being TRBD2 (7 bases). V was cut by 4 bases and J by 4 bases, with 15 bases left in between. The CDR3 is made up of 15 amino acids. CDR1 and CDR2 from the germline V gene are SGHDT and YYEEEE.

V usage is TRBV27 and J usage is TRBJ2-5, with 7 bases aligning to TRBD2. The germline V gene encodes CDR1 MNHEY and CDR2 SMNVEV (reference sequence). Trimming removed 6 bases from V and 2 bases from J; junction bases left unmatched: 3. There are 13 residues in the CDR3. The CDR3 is CASSFSGQETQYF. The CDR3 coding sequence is TGTGCCAGCAGCTTTAGCGGGCAAGAGACCCAGTACTTC.

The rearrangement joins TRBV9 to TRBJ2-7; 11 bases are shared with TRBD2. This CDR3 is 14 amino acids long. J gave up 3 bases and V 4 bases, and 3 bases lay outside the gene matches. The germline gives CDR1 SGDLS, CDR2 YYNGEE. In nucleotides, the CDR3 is TGTGCCAGCAGCTCAGGACTAGCGGGCTACGAGCAGTACTTC. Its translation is CASSSGLAGYEQYF.

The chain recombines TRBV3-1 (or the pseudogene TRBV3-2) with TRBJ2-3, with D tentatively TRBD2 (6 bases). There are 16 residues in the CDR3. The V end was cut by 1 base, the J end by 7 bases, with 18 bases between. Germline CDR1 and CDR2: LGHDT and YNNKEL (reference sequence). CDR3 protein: CASSQGPGLGSHTQYF. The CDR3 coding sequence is TGTGCCAGCAGCCAAGGGCCGGGACTCGGGTCGCATACGCAGTATTTT.

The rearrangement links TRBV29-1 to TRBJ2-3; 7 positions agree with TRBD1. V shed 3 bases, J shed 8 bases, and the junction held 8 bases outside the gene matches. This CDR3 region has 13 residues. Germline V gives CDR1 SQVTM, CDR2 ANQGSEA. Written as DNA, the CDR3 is TGCAGCGTTGACGGGCGACAGGGCCCTACGCAGTATTTT. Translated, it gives CSVDGRQGPTQYF.

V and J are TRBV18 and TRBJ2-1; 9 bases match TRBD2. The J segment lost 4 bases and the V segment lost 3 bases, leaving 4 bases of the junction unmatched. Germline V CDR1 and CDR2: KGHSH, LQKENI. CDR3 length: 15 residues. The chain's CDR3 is CASSPGTSLYNEQFF. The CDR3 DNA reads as TGTGCCAGCTCACCCGGGACTAGCCTTTACAATGAGCAGTTCTTC.

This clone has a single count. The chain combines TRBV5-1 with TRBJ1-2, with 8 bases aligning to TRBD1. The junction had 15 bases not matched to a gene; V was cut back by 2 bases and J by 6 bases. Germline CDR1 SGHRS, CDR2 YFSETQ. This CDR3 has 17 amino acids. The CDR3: CASSLRVIGQGGDGYTF. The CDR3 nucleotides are TGCGCCAGCAGCTTACGAGTGATCGGACAGGGCGGCGATGGCTACACCTTC.

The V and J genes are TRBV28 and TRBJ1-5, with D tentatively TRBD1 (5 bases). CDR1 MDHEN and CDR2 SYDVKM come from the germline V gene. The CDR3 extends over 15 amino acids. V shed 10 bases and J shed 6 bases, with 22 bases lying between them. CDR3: CAILERGGLGQPQHF. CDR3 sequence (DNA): TGTGCCATCCTAGAAAGGGGTGGTCTCGGTCAGCCCCAGCATTTT.

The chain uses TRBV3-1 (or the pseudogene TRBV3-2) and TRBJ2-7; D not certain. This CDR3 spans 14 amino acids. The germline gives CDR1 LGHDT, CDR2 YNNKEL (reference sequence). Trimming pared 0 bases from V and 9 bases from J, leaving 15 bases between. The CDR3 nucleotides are TGTGCCAGCAGCCAAGATTTGAAGAGAGCCGCGCAGTACTTC. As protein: CASSQDLKRAAQYF.

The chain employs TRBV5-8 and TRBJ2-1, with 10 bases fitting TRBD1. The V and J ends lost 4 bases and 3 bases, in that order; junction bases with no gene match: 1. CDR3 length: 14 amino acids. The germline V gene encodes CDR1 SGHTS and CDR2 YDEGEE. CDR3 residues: CASSRTGGYNEQFF. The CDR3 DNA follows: TGTGCCAGCAGCCGGACAGGGGGCTACAATGAGCAGTTCTTC.

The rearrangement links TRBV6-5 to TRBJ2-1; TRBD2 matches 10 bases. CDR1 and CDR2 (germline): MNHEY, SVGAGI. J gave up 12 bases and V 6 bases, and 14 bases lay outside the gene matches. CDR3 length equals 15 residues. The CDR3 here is CASSDLSGRGAGQFF. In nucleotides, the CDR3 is TGTGCCAGCAGCGACTTAAGCGGGAGGGGGGCCGGGCAGTTCTTC.

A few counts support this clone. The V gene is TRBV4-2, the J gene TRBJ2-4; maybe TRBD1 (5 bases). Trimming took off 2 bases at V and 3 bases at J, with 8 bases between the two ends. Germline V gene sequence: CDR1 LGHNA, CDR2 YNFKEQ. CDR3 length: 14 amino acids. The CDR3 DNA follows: TGTGCCAGCAGCCAAACAGGACGCAAAAACATTCAGTACTTC. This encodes CASSQTGRKNIQYF.

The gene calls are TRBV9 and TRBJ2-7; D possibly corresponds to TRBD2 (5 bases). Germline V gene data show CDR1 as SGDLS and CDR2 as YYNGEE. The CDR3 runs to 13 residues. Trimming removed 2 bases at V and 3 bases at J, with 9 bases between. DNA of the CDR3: TGTGCCAGCAGCGTTAGCGAATACTACGAGCAGTACTTC. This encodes CASSVSEYYEQYF.

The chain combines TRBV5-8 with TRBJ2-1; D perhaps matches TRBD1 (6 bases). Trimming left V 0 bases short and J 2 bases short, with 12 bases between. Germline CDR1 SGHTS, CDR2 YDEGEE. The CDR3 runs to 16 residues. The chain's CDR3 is CASSLAGRGTYNEQFF. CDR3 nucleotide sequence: TGTGCCAGCAGCTTGGCCGGCAGGGGAACCTACAATGAGCAGTTCTTC.

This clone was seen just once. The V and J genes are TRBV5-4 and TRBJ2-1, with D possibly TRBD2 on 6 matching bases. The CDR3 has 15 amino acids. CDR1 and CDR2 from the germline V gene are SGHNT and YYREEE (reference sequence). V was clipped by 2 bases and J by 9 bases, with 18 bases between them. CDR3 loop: CASSFPAEGESEQFF. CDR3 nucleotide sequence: TGTGCCAGCAGCTTCCCAGCGGAGGGTGAGAGTGAGCAGTTCTTC.

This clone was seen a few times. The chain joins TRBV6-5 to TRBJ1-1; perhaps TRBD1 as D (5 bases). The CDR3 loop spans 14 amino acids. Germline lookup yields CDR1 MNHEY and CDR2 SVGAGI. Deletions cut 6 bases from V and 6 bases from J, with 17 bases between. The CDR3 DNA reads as TGTGCCAGCAGCTCAGGGTGGGGTAGTTCTGAAGCTTTCTTT. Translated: CASSSGWGSSEAFF.

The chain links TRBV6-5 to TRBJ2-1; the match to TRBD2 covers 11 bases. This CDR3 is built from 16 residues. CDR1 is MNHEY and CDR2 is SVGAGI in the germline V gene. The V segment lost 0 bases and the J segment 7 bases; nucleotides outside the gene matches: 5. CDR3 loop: CASSYSLSSGRNEQFF. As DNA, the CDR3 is TGTGCCAGCAGTTACTCGTTGTCTAGCGGGAGGAATGAGCAGTTCTTC.

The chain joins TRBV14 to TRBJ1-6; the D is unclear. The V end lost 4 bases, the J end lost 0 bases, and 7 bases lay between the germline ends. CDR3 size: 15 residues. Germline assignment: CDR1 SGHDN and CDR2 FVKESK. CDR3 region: CASSRMSSYNSPLHF. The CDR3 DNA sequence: TGTGCCAGCAGCCGAATGAGCTCCTATAATTCACCCCTCCACTTT.

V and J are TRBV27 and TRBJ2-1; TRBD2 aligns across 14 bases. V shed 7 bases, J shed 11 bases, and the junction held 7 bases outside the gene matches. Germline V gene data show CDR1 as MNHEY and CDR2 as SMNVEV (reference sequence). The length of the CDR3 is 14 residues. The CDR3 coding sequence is TGTGCCAGCACCCCCGGGACTAGCGGGAGCAAGCAGTTCTTC. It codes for CASTPGTSGSKQFF.

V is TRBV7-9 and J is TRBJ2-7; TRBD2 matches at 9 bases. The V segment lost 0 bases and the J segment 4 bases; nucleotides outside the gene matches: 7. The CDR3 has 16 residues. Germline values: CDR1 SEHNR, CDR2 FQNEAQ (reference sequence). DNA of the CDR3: TGTGCCAGCAGCTTAGCGAGGACTAGCGAGCAGTACGAGCAGTACTTC. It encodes CASSLARTSEQYEQYF. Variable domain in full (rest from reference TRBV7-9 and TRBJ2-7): DTGVSQNPRHKITKRGQNVTFRCDPISEHNRLYWYRQTLGQGPEFLTYFQNEAQLEKSRLLSDRFSAERPKGSFSTLEIQRTEQGDSAMYLCASSLARTSEQYEQYFGPGTRLTVT.

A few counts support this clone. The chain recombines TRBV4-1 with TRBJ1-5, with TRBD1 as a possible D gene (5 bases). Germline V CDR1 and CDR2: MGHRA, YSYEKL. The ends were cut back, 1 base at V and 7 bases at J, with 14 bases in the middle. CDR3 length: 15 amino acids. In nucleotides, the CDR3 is TGCGCCAGCAGCCAAGTTCGCAGGGCGGGGCAGCCCCAGCATTTT. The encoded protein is CASSQVRRAGQPQHF.